What follows are 30 T cell receptor beta chains derived from one specimen sequenced in a study of T cell clonality in common variable immunodeficiency. Study results and caveats: Reportedly, TCR beta sequences from common variable immunodeficiency showed fewer deletions and N-nucleotide insertions.

Assay: immunoSEQ multiplex PCR; the TCRdb copy retains only in-frame clones and omits some. The sample shows around 19,000 clones, none of them appearing just once. What these receptors recognize is not known. Sequencing was carried out using peripheral blood mononuclear cells. These receptors were obtained from a human donor with common variable immunodeficiency.

Notes on this clone: Read coverage stops 3 residues before the CDR3 terminus; the germline J gene supplies the remainder. The chain recombines TRBV7-9 with TRBJ2-1, with D tentatively TRBD1 (6 bases). Germline V CDR1 and CDR2: SEHNR, FQNEAQ (reference sequence). Trimming removed 2 bases at V and 4 bases at J, with 9 bases between. This CDR3 has 14 residues. The CDR3 reads CASSLTGQYNEQFF. CDR3 DNA (partial): TGTGCCAGCAGCTTAACAGGGCAGTACAATGAG. The full variable domain, in which reference TRBV7-9 and TRBJ2-1 provide the parts outside the CDR3, is DTGVSQNPRHKITKRGQNVTFRCDPISEHNRLYWYRQTLGQGPEFLTYFQNEAQLEKSRLLSDRFSAERPKGSFSTLEIQRTEQGDSAMYLCASSLTGQYNEQFFGPGTRLTVL.

This clone was seen ten or more times. The CDR3 end is not reached by the read, which stops 3 residues before it; the germline J gene fills it in. The rearrangement uses TRBV7-3 and TRBJ2-2; D gene unclear. The ends were cut back, 1 base at V and 8 bases at J, with 8 bases in the middle. The CDR3 loop spans 13 amino acids. From germline, CDR1 is SGHTA and CDR2 FQGTGA. This CDR3 reads CASSLNLQGELFF. Incomplete CDR3 DNA: TGTGCCAGCAGCTTAAACCTTCAGGGGGAG.

This clone was observed at least ten times. The read finishes 3 residues shy of the CDR3 end, and the germline J gene is used to complete it. The gene calls are TRBV20-1 and TRBJ1-1; D not certain. Trimming removed 0 bases at V and 0 bases at J, with 14 bases between. This CDR3 comprises 16 residues. Per the germline V gene, CDR1 is DFQATT and CDR2 is SNEGSKA (reference sequence). The CDR3 loop reads CSARDGSTLMNTEAFF. The covered CDR3 bases are TGCAGTGCTAGAGATGGCAGTACCCTGATGAACACTGAA.

This clone was counted at least ten times. The CDR3 end is not reached by the read, which stops 3 residues before it; the germline J gene fills it in. The J gene is TRBJ2-7, the V gene TRBV5-1, with TRBD1 as a possible D gene (6 bases). Per germline, CDR1 SGHRS and CDR2 YFSETQ. The germline V and J ends were trimmed by 0 bases and 3 bases, with 10 bases remaining between them. This CDR3 is built from 14 residues. CDR3 in amino acids: CASSLGTGNYEQYF. Incomplete CDR3 DNA: TGCGCCAGCAGCTTGGGAACAGGGAACTACGAG.

This clone turned up a few times. This chain's CDR3 is CASSPDRGHKETQYF. The CDR3 DNA, read in part, is TGTGCCAGCAGCCCCGACAGGGGGCATAAGGAGACC. The chain carries TRBV11-2 and TRBJ2-5; 10 bases are a match to TRBD1. The CDR3 end falls 3 residues outside the read, so it is completed with the germline J gene. The CDR3 sequence is 15 residues long. With 5 bases clipped from V and 5 bases from J, the junction kept 8 bases outside the gene matches. Germline values: CDR1 SGHAT, CDR2 FQNNGV.

At least ten counts were recorded for this clone. The CDR3 bases that were read are TGTGCCAGCAGCCTGGCCGGGTTACAAGAGACC. It encodes CASSLAGLQET. The whole CDR3 reads CASSLAGLQETQYF. This sequence joins TRBV5-5 and TRBJ2-5; no clear D gene. With the read ending 3 residues before the CDR3 end, the germline J gene is used to fill in that end. The CDR3 has 14 amino acids. Germline CDR1 and CDR2: SGHKS and YYEKEE (reference sequence). Between the trimmed V and J ends, which lost 4 bases and 2 bases, there was a span of 12 bases.

Note on this clone: The read finishes 3 residues shy of the CDR3 end, and the germline J gene is used to complete it. The J gene is TRBJ2-7, the V gene TRBV18; unclear D gene. V was shortened by 5 bases and J by 1 base, with 15 bases between the two germline ends. Looked up from germline, CDR1 is KGHSH and CDR2 is LQKENI. The CDR3 has 15 amino acids. The CDR3 loop is CASSRLKDGSYEQYF. The CDR3 DNA, read in part, is TGTGCCAGCTCAAGATTAAAAGACGGGTCCTACGAG.

In its sample, this clone was seen a few times. The read ends 3 residues early relative to the CDR3; the germline J gene fills the gap. The chain has TRBV19 and TRBJ1-2; TRBD1 is a possible D gene (5 bases). The CDR3 covers 14 residues. CDR1 is LNHDA, CDR2 SQIVND, per germline (reference sequence). V dropped 6 bases and J dropped 4 bases, with 15 bases sitting between them. The part of the CDR3 DNA that was read is TGTGCCAGTAGGGTGGACATGGCGCGCTATGGC. It is translated as CASRVDMARYG. The entire CDR3 protein is CASRVDMARYGYTF.

This clone has a count of ten or more. The read falls 3 residues short of the CDR3 end, and the missing part is taken from the germline J gene. The J gene is TRBJ2-1, the V gene TRBV19; tentative D call: TRBD2 (5 bases). Germline CDR1 reads LNHDA; CDR2 reads SQIVND (reference sequence). The ends were cut back, 3 bases at V and 0 bases at J, with 15 bases in the middle. The CDR3 totals 17 residues. CDR3: CASSIQAGQSSYNEQFF. The CDR3 bases that were read are TGTGCCAGTAGTATTCAGGCGGGCCAGAGCTCCTACAATGAG.

The sample holds many counts of this clone. The read ends 3 residues before the CDR3 terminus; that terminus is restored from the germline J gene. The chain combines TRBV28 with TRBJ1-4, with TRBD1 identical over 7 bases. CDR1 is MDHEN and CDR2 is SYDVKM in the germline V gene. The CDR3 extends over 14 amino acids. V was clipped by 6 bases and J by 5 bases; unmatched bases: 6. CDR3 DNA, as far as it was read: TGTGCCAGCAGCCCGACAGGGTGGAATGAAAAA. Translated, it gives CASSPTGWNEK. The whole CDR3 sequence reads CASSPTGWNEKLFF.

CDR3 region: CASSLASGSSYNEQFF. The DNA read from the CDR3 is TGTGCCAGCAGCTTAGCTAGCGGGAGTAGCTACAATGAG. V gene TRBV7-8 combines with J gene TRBJ2-1; 9 bases are a match to TRBD2. The DNA ends 3 residues before the CDR3 does, and the rest of the CDR3 is filled in from the germline J gene. V was pared by 0 bases and J by 3 bases, with 3 bases of the junction left unmatched. The CDR3 has 16 amino acids. Germline CDR1 and CDR2: SGHVS and FQNEAQ.

This clone came up many times. The read terminates 3 residues before the CDR3 end, so the remaining end is supplied by the germline J gene. This chain uses TRBV6-2 or TRBV6-3 with TRBJ2-3, with D possibly matching TRBD1 (6 bases). CDR1 and CDR2 from the germline V gene are MNHEY and SVGEGT. With 3 bases removed from V and 1 base from J, the gap between germline ends came to 11 bases. The CDR3 is 15 amino acids. The CDR3 here is CASSYLTGRTDTQYF. The CDR3 DNA, read in part, is TGTGCCAGCAGTTATCTCACAGGGCGCACAGATACG.

This clone was counted a few times. The read terminates 3 residues ahead of where the CDR3 ends, so the germline J gene completes it. Other DNA sequences from this sample encode an identical CDR3 as well. The V call is TRBV6-2 or TRBV6-3, the J call TRBJ1-5; D is undetermined. The germline CDR1 and CDR2 sequences are MNHEY and SVGEGT. The V gene lost 2 bases and the J gene lost 1 base, with 6 bases spanning the gap. This CDR3 contains 14 residues. This chain's CDR3 is CASSYGASNQPQHF. The CDR3 bases that were read are TGTGCCAGCAGTTACGGTGCGAGCAATCAGCCC.

This clone occurred many times. The DNA ends 3 residues before the CDR3 does, and the rest of the CDR3 is filled in from the germline J gene. The chain recombines TRBV30 with TRBJ1-6, with TRBD1 as a possible D gene (5 bases). Germline CDR1 reads GTSNPN; CDR2 reads SVGIG (reference sequence). The CDR3 covers 13 residues. Trimming shortened V by 1 base and J by 11 bases, and 12 bases separated the two germline ends. This chain's CDR3 is CAWSATGGAPLHF. Incomplete CDR3 DNA: TGTGCCTGGAGTGCAACCGGGGGGGCACCC.

There are many counts of this clone. The read stops 3 residues short of the end of the CDR3; the missing end is completed from the germline J gene. The chain carries TRBV5-1 and TRBJ2-3, with 8 bases that match TRBD2. The germline gives CDR1 SGHRS, CDR2 YFSETQ. The CDR3 extends over 18 amino acids. V lost 2 bases to trimming and J lost 0 bases; unmatched junction nucleotides: 11. The CDR3 bases that were read are TGCGCCAGCAGCTTACCCTTGAGGAGCGGGAGAAGCACAGATACG. As protein: CASSLPLRSGRSTDT. The entire CDR3 protein is CASSLPLRSGRSTDTQYF.

This clone was detected ten times or more. The CDR3 extends 3 residues past the end of the read, so its final part is completed from the germline J gene. V gene TRBV19 combines with J gene TRBJ2-7; 8 bases are a match to TRBD1. The germline gives CDR1 LNHDA, CDR2 SQIVND (reference sequence). This CDR3 contains 16 residues. Trimming removed 6 bases from V and 3 bases from J; junction bases left unmatched: 13. CDR3: CASSRTSTGEGYEQYF. Partial CDR3 DNA: TGTGCCAGTAGCAGAACATCGACAGGGGAAGGCTACGAG.

This clone has ten or more counts. The read finishes 3 residues shy of the CDR3 end, and the germline J gene is used to complete it. The rearrangement links TRBV29-1 to TRBJ1-2; 9 bases fit TRBD1. CDR3 length equals 14 residues. V shed 5 bases and J 5 bases; nucleotides not matched to a gene: 9. CDR1 is SQVTM and CDR2 is ANQGSEA in the germline V gene. The CDR3 reads CSVSSGQGLYGYTF. CDR3 DNA (partial): TGCAGCGTTTCGTCGGGACAGGGCCTATATGGC.

This clone was counted a few times. Read coverage stops 3 residues before the CDR3 terminus; the germline J gene supplies the remainder. The chain uses TRBV6-2 or TRBV6-3 and TRBJ1-1, with D possibly TRBD1 on 5 matching bases. The CDR3 covers 17 residues. The V end lost 0 bases, the J end lost 1 base, and 15 bases lay between the germline ends. Germline V lookup: CDR1 MNHEY, CDR2 SVGEGT. CDR3 DNA, as far as it was read: TGTGCCAGCAGTTACTCGAAGGGGCGGGGAACGAACACTGAA. It codes for CASSYSKGRGTNTE. The entire CDR3 sequence reads CASSYSKGRGTNTEAFF.

Worth noting for this clone: The read terminates 3 residues before the CDR3 end, so the remaining end is supplied by the germline J gene. This chain uses TRBV6-2 or TRBV6-3 with TRBJ1-2; D may be TRBD1 (6 bases). Trimming took 2 bases from V and 1 from J, leaving 11 bases between them. CDR3 length equals 15 residues. Germline V gene data show CDR1 as MNHEY and CDR2 as SVGEGT. The DNA read from the CDR3 is TGTGCCAGCAGTTACCCAGGGACACTTAACTATGGC. Protein product: CASSYPGTLNYG. The full CDR3 protein reads CASSYPGTLNYGYTF.

Many counts were recorded for this clone. The read finishes 3 residues shy of the CDR3 end, and the germline J gene is used to complete it. The chain joins TRBV5-5 to TRBJ1-1; D not certain. Germline V gene sequence: CDR1 SGHKS, CDR2 YYEKEE (reference sequence). The CDR3 is 13 residues long. The V and J ends lost 4 bases and 1 base respectively, with 8 bases between them. Incomplete CDR3 DNA: TGTGCCAGCAGCCCAGAATGGAACACTGAA. Translating it yields CASSPEWNTE. The whole CDR3 sequence is CASSPEWNTEAFF.

This clone has a count of ten or more. The CDR3 sequence: CASSPGTDGSPLHF. Incomplete CDR3 DNA: TGTGCCAGCAGCCCCGGGACAGATGGTTCACCC. V and J are TRBV7-3 and TRBJ1-6; TRBD1 matches at 7 bases. From the germline J gene comes the end of the CDR3, since the read stops 3 residues before it. The germline V gene has CDR1 SGHTA and CDR2 FQGTGA. CDR3 length: 14 residues. The V segment lost 5 bases and the J segment 9 bases; nucleotides outside the gene matches: 7.

Remarks on this clone: The CDR3 end is not reached by the read, which stops 3 residues before it; the germline J gene fills it in. The V gene is TRBV30, the J gene TRBJ2-7, with TRBD2 matching 11 bases. The V gene's germline CDR1 is GTSNPN and CDR2 SVGIG (reference sequence). This CDR3 is 16 amino acids long. V lost 2 bases and J lost 2; bases outside the gene matches: 8. The sequenced part of the CDR3 DNA is TGTGCCTGGAGTTTGGCTAGCGGGAGGAGAACCTACGAG. Its translation is CAWSLASGRRTYE. The full-length CDR3 reads as CAWSLASGRRTYEQYF.

The table lists this clone with many counts. The read terminates 3 residues ahead of where the CDR3 ends, so the germline J gene completes it. The chain employs TRBV19 and TRBJ1-2; D is unresolved. The CDR3 loop spans 14 amino acids. Trimming stripped 5 bases from V and 0 bases from J, with 10 bases between. CDR1 and CDR2 (germline): LNHDA, SQIVND (reference sequence). CDR3 in amino acids: CASSPGSSNYGYTF. CDR3 bases read: TGTGCCAGTAGTCCCGGTAGTTCTAACTATGGC.

On this clone: The CDR3 is cut off 3 residues early in the read; its end comes from the germline J gene. The chain combines TRBV7-9 with TRBJ2-3, with D perhaps TRBD1 (6 bases). The germline CDR1 and CDR2 sequences are SEHNR and FQNEAQ (reference sequence). This CDR3 has 14 amino acids. The V gene lost 7 bases and the J gene lost 6 bases, with 17 bases spanning the gap. The CDR3 is CASKKISGVDTQYF. Partial CDR3 DNA: TGTGCCAGCAAGAAAATATCAGGGGTCGATACG. Based on the CDR3 plus reference TRBV7-9 and TRBJ2-3, the full variable domain is DTGVSQNPRHKITKRGQNVTFRCDPISEHNRLYWYRQTLGQGPEFLTYFQNEAQLEKSRLLSDRFSAERPKGSFSTLEIQRTEQGDSAMYLCASKKISGVDTQYFGPGTRLTVL.

This clone was observed many times. Read data end 3 residues before the CDR3 end; the end is taken from the germline J gene. This rearrangement joins TRBV10-3 to TRBJ2-4; 11 nucleotides align to TRBD2. The CDR3 contains 15 residues. Germline loops: CDR1 ENHRY, CDR2 SYGVKD. CDR3 sequence reads: CAINNSPGLAVDQYF. The part of the CDR3 DNA that was read is TGTGCCATCAATAATTCCCCGGGACTAGCGGTCGAT.

Ten or more counts support this clone. The CDR3 end is not reached by the read, which stops 3 residues before it; the germline J gene fills it in. The chain recombines TRBV4-2 with TRBJ1-5; a possible D gene is TRBD1 (6 bases). Germline V gene data show CDR1 as LGHNA and CDR2 as YNFKEQ. The CDR3 length is 17 residues. The V and J ends lost 3 bases and 4 bases respectively, with 19 bases between them. The CDR3 sequence is CASSHANRVGANQPQHF. CDR3 DNA, as far as it was read: TGTGCCAGCAGCCACGCTAACAGGGTCGGTGCTAATCAGCCC.

This clone was found many times. The read gets to within 3 residues of the CDR3 end, and the germline J gene fills in the rest. The J gene is TRBJ2-5, the V gene TRBV29-1; D possibly corresponds to TRBD2 (6 bases). The CDR3 runs 15 residues. Germline V gene sequence: CDR1 SQVTM, CDR2 ANQGSEA. Trimming took off 7 bases at V and 2 bases at J, with 20 bases between the two ends. CDR3 protein: CSAVPADYSQETQYF. The CDR3 bases that were read are TGCAGCGCCGTCCCCGCGGACTATTCGCAAGAGACC.

This clone showed up many times. The read gets to within 3 residues of the CDR3 end, and the germline J gene fills in the rest. V gene TRBV20-1 combines with J gene TRBJ1-2, with D perhaps matching TRBD1 (5 bases). V lost 3 bases and J lost 3, with 11 bases in between. Germline V gene sequence: CDR1 DFQATT, CDR2 SNEGSKA (reference sequence). This CDR3 is built from 13 residues. The sequenced part of the CDR3 DNA is TGCAGTGCTAGTTCCGGGGGATACTATGGC. This sequence encodes CSASSGGYYG. The CDR3 as a whole reads CSASSGGYYGYTF.

The CDR3: CASSLALAGDYPYEQYF. The CDR3 bases that were read are TGTGCCAGCAGCTTAGCGCTGGCAGGGGATTATCCCTACGAG. The V and J genes are TRBV7-6 and TRBJ2-7, with D tentatively TRBD1 (6 bases). The CDR3 extends 3 residues past the end of the read, so its final part is completed from the germline J gene. Deletions cut 0 bases from V and 2 bases from J, with 17 bases between. The CDR3 loop spans 17 amino acids. In germline, CDR1 is SGHVS, CDR2 FNYEAQ.

This clone is medium-sized by share. Coverage ceases 3 residues before the CDR3 finishes, and the germline J gene fills in the end. The chain is built from TRBV2 and TRBJ1-5; 7 bases fit TRBD1. CDR3 length: 17 amino acids. V lost 5 bases and J lost 5; bases outside the gene matches: 15. Germline loops: CDR1 SNHLY, CDR2 FYNNEI. Incomplete CDR3 DNA: TGTGCCAGCAGTACCACTCCCCGGGACAGCGACTATCAGCCC. As protein: CASSTTPRDSDYQP. The whole CDR3 sequence is CASSTTPRDSDYQPQHF.